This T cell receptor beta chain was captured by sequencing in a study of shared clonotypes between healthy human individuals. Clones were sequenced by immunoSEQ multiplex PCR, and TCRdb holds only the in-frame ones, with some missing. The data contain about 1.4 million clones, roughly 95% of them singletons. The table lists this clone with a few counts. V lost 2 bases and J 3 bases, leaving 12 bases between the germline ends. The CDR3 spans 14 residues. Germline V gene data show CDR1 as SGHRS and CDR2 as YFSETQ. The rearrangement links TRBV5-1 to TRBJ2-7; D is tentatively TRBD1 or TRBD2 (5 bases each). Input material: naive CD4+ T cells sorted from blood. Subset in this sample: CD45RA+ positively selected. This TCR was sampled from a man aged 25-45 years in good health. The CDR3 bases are TGCGCCAGCAGCTTCGAGGGGAAAGTCTACGAGCAGTACTTC. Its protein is CASSFEGKVYEQYF. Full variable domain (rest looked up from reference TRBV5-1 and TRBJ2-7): KAGVTQTPRYLIKTRGQQVTLSCSPISGHRSVSWYQQTPGQGLQFLFEYFSETQRNKGNFPGRFSGRQFSNSRSEMNVSTLELGDSALYLCASSFEGKVYEQYFGPGTRLTVT.